These 21 T cell receptor beta chains originate from one sample sequenced in a study of radiotherapy plus CTLA-4 blockade in lung cancer. Produced via immunoSEQ multiplex PCR; TCRdb's table is partial and in-frame only. The repertoire holds tens of thousands of clones, with around 79% as singletons. This specimen was peripheral blood, taken from a patient treated with radiotherapy plus ipilimumab. The receptor set was obtained from a human donor with non-small cell lung cancer whose response to radiotherapy plus ipilimumab could not be evaluated. Some clones in this sample may be carry-over from other donors' samples.

The V gene is TRBV5-1, the J gene TRBJ2-1; D is perhaps TRBD1 (6 bases). Germline V gives CDR1 SGHRS, CDR2 YFSETQ. This CDR3 comprises 14 residues. V was pared by 5 bases and J by 3 bases, with 12 bases between. This CDR3 reads CASSSGAGYNEQFF. CDR3 in DNA: TGCGCCAGCAGTTCAGGGGCCGGCTACAATGAGCAGTTCTTC. The variable domain in full, completed from reference TRBV5-1 and TRBJ2-1, reads KAGVTQTPRYLIKTRGQQVTLSCSPISGHRSVSWYQQTPGQGLQFLFEYFSETQRNKGNFPGRFSGRQFSNSRSEMNVSTLELGDSALYLCASSSGAGYNEQFFGPGTRLTVL.

The chain joins TRBV12-5 to TRBJ2-2, with D possibly TRBD2 on 5 matching bases. With 8 bases removed from V and 6 bases from J, the gap between germline ends came to 7 bases. Germline loops: CDR1 LGHNT, CDR2 FRNRAP. The CDR3 is 11 amino acids. This chain's CDR3 is CASTGSGELFF. The CDR3 DNA reads TGTGCTAGTACGGGATCCGGGGAGCTGTTTTTT.

This clone was counted a few times. The rearrangement joins TRBV10-3 to TRBJ1-1; D unclear. The germline V and J ends were trimmed by 4 bases and 3 bases, with 6 bases remaining between them. The CDR3 totals 12 residues. Germline V gene lookup returns CDR1 ENHRY and CDR2 SYGVKD. The chain's CDR3 is CAISVRDTEAFF. CDR3 nucleotide sequence: TGTGCCATCAGTGTACGGGACACTGAAGCTTTCTTT.

This clone was picked up a small number of times. V and J are TRBV7-6 and TRBJ2-5; 9 bases fit TRBD2. Trimming removed 8 bases from V and 4 bases from J; junction bases left unmatched: 5. This CDR3 has 13 residues. Germline values: CDR1 SGHVS, CDR2 FNYEAQ. The CDR3 loop is CASSGTSRETQYF. The CDR3 DNA reads as TGTGCCAGCTCGGGGACTAGCCGAGAGACCCAGTACTTC.

A single count supports this clone. The rearrangement uses TRBV7-6 and TRBJ2-5, with 12 bases matching TRBD2. CDR1 is SGHVS and CDR2 is FNYEAQ in the germline V gene. Unmatched junction bases numbered 10, after V lost 0 bases and J lost 5 bases. The CDR3 runs to 18 residues. CDR3 loop: CASSLASPSGGARETQYF. The CDR3 DNA is TGTGCCAGCAGCTTAGCCTCGCCTAGCGGGGGGGCGAGGGAGACCCAGTACTTC.

The chain combines TRBV7-9 with TRBJ1-1; D is perhaps TRBD1 (6 bases). Per the germline V gene, CDR1 is SEHNR and CDR2 is FQNEAQ (reference sequence). The CDR3 runs to 14 residues. V shed 3 bases and J shed 3 bases, with 11 bases lying between them. The CDR3 DNA is TGTGCCAGCAGCTTCTTACAGGGAGACACTGAAGCTTTCTTT. Protein product: CASSFLQGDTEAFF.

The genes are TRBV18 and TRBJ1-2, with 9 bases matching TRBD1. J was trimmed by 2 bases and V by 6 bases; bases with no gene match: 10. The CDR3 is made up of 16 amino acids. Germline V CDR1 and CDR2: KGHSH, LQKENI. CDR3 nucleotides: TGTGCCAGCTCCCCGGCGCCGGGACAGGGAAACTATGGCTACACCTTC. As protein: CASSPAPGQGNYGYTF.

This chain connects TRBV28 to TRBJ1-6; 8 bases are a match to TRBD1. Germline CDR1 MDHEN, CDR2 SYDVKM. V shed 5 bases and J 9 bases; nucleotides not matched to a gene: 6. The CDR3 spans 14 residues. Here the CDR3 DNA reads TGTGCCAGCAGTCTACAGGGGGTCGGTTCACCCCTCCACTTT. Translation: CASSLQGVGSPLHF.

The genes are TRBV5-1 and TRBJ2-5; 10 bases map to TRBD2. CDR1 and CDR2 (germline): SGHRS, YFSETQ. The CDR3 is 16 amino acids. With V trimmed by 4 bases and J by 5 bases, 11 bases remained unmatched. CDR3 coding DNA: TGCGCCAGCAGCGGGTGGTCTAGCGGGGGCATGGAGACCCAGTACTTC. Amino acid sequence: CASSGWSSGGMETQYF.

The CDR3 spells CASSLEGDSTDTQYF. CDR3 DNA sequence: TGTGCCAGCAGCCTCGAGGGGGACAGCACAGATACGCAGTATTTT. The chain links TRBV7-9 to TRBJ2-3; weak D call: TRBD1 (6 bases). The V and J ends lost 5 bases and 0 bases respectively, with 12 bases between them. The V gene's germline CDR1 is SEHNR and CDR2 FQNEAQ (reference sequence). The CDR3 covers 15 residues.

The table lists this clone with a few counts. The chain uses TRBV5-1 and TRBJ2-3, with TRBD2 as a possible D gene (5 bases). The CDR3 consists of 13 residues. Looked up from germline, CDR1 is SGHRS and CDR2 is YFSETQ. The V end lost 9 bases, the J end lost 1 base, and 12 bases lay between the germline ends. CDR3 in DNA: TGCGCCACCTCGCTTAGCGGCACAGATACGCAGTATTTT. It codes for CATSLSGTDTQYF.

The chain has TRBV28 and TRBJ2-7; 8 nucleotides line up with TRBD1. The J segment lost 2 bases and the V segment lost 6 bases, leaving 9 bases of the junction unmatched. Germline V CDR1 and CDR2: MDHEN, SYDVKM. This CDR3 contains 15 residues. The CDR3 DNA follows: TGTGCCAGCAGACTAGACAGGGGTGGGACCTACGAGCAGTACTTC. It encodes CASRLDRGGTYEQYF.

V and J are TRBV5-1 and TRBJ2-3; D is possibly TRBD2 (6 bases). The CDR3 covers 16 residues. Trimming cost V 2 bases and J 6 bases, with 19 bases left between them. Germline CDR1 and CDR2: SGHRS and YFSETQ. In DNA form, the CDR3 reads TGCGCCAGCAGCTTAGGCGGAGGGTCAGTCTCCGATACGCAGTATTTT. Translated, it gives CASSLGGGSVSDTQYF.

The gene calls are TRBV4-1 and TRBJ2-7, with 9 bases fitting TRBD1. The ends lost 3 bases at V and 4 bases at J; junction bases unmatched: 7. The CDR3 extends over 15 amino acids. The V gene's germline CDR1 is MGHRA and CDR2 YSYEKL. In DNA, the CDR3 is TGCGCCAGCAGCCAGGGGGGACAGGGTGTTTACGAGCAGTACTTC. It is translated as CASSQGGQGVYEQYF.

This chain joins TRBV5-1 and TRBJ2-7; 10 positions agree with TRBD2. Losses at the gene ends were 2 bases for V and 0 bases for J; bases not matched to a gene: 8. The CDR3 consists of 17 residues. Looked up from germline, CDR1 is SGHRS and CDR2 is YFSETQ. CDR3 sequence (DNA): TGCGCCAGCAGCTTAGGGGCTAGCGGGGGCCTCTCCTACGAGCAGTACTTC. This codes for CASSLGASGGLSYEQYF.

V is TRBV6-5 and J is TRBJ2-3, with no clear D. CDR1 and CDR2 from the germline V gene are MNHEY and SVGAGI. Between the trimmed V and J ends, which lost 6 bases and 5 bases, there was a span of 12 bases. This CDR3 has 13 residues. The CDR3 sequence is CASSPQVVDTQYF. DNA for the CDR3: TGTGCCAGCAGCCCCCAGGTAGTAGATACGCAGTATTTT.

This sequence joins TRBV6-1 and TRBJ2-7; possibly TRBD2 for D (6 bases). Germline values: CDR1 MNHNS, CDR2 SASEGT. The ends were cut back, 6 bases at V and 2 bases at J, with 11 bases in the middle. The CDR3 is 13 residues long. This CDR3 is CASSGGATYEQYF. The DNA for the CDR3 is TGTGCCAGCAGCGGGGGAGCCACCTACGAGCAGTACTTC.

The V and J genes are TRBV4-3 and TRBJ2-3; TRBD2 agrees at 7 bases. Germline values: CDR1 LGHNA, CDR2 YSLEER. J was trimmed by 4 bases and V by 0 bases; bases with no gene match: 7. There are 16 residues in the CDR3. The CDR3 loop reads CASSQDPGGRADTQYF. In nucleotides, the CDR3 is TGCGCCAGCAGCCAAGACCCCGGGGGGAGGGCAGATACGCAGTATTTT.

The gene calls are TRBV5-1 and TRBJ1-6; 7 bases align to TRBD1. Trimming cost V 0 bases and J 9 bases; bases outside gene matches: 6. The length of the CDR3 is 15 residues. CDR1 and CDR2 from the germline V gene are SGHRS and YFSETQ. CDR3 protein: CASSLETGEGSPLHF. The CDR3 bases are TGCGCCAGCAGCTTGGAAACAGGGGAAGGTTCACCCCTCCACTTT.

The chain employs TRBV2 and TRBJ2-1, with TRBD1 identical over 8 bases. The CDR3 covers 15 residues. Unmatched junction bases numbered 8, after V lost 4 bases and J lost 6 bases. Germline V lookup: CDR1 SNHLY, CDR2 FYNNEI. The CDR3 nucleotides read TGTGCCAGCAGTGCTGGGACAGGTATTTCCAATGAGCAGTTCTTC. Its protein product is CASSAGTGISNEQFF.

This clone was detected a few times. The V call is TRBV5-1, the J call TRBJ1-1; no definite D call. Trimming removed 0 bases from V and 6 bases from J, with 12 bases in between. This CDR3 comprises 14 residues. Germline loops: CDR1 SGHRS, CDR2 YFSETQ. The CDR3 DNA reads as TGCGCCAGCAGCTTGGGACAAGCTTCAGCTGAAGCTTTCTTT. Protein sequence: CASSLGQASAEAFF.